This entry lists 14 T cell receptor beta chains sequenced from one sample in a study of CD8 T cells in ankylosing spondylitis. Each CDR3 protein is one row after TCRdb ran MiXCR on the 5' RACE reads. This table has about 250,000 distinct CDR3 sequences, 30% to 40% appearing once. The sequenced material came from blood, either unsorted or a sorted T cell fraction (not recorded which). The origin of the receptors is a male donor with ankylosing spondylitis or in good health (not recorded which).

This clonotype has just a few counts. J is TRBJ1-6 and V is TRBV12-3 or TRBV12-4; D call uncertain. The CDR3 runs 13 residues. The ends were cut back, 5 bases at V and 7 bases at J, with 9 bases in the middle. This chain's CDR3 is CASSPRPNSPLHF. The CDR3 DNA follows: TGTGCCAGCAGTCCCCGCCCCAATTCACCCCTCCACTTT.

J is TRBJ2-3 and V is TRBV7-9; TRBD1 is a possible D gene (5 bases). Trimming took off 0 bases at V and 4 bases at J, with 11 bases between the two ends. The length of the CDR3 is 15 residues. Germline CDR1 and CDR2: SEHNR and FQNEAQ (reference sequence). The CDR3 sequence: CASSLAPAGSDTQYF. CDR3 nucleotide sequence: TGTGCCAGCAGCTTAGCCCCAGCAGGGTCAGATACGCAGTATTTT.

This clonotype was recorded a few times. The rearrangement links TRBV7-9 to TRBJ2-7, with a possible D match to TRBD1 (6 bases). V was cut by 6 bases and J by 1 base, with 10 bases left in between. Germline V gene data show CDR1 as SEHNR and CDR2 as FQNEAQ (reference sequence). The CDR3 is 13 amino acids. CDR3 nucleotide sequence: TGTGCCAGCAGTGACGGACAGTCCTACGAGCAGTACTTC. This encodes CASSDGQSYEQYF. Combining the CDR3 with reference TRBV7-9 and TRBJ2-7 gives the whole variable domain DTGVSQNPRHKITKRGQNVTFRCDPISEHNRLYWYRQTLGQGPEFLTYFQNEAQLEKSRLLSDRFSAERPKGSFSTLEIQRTEQGDSAMYLCASSDGQSYEQYFGPGTRLTVT.

The V gene is TRBV10-3, the J gene TRBJ2-7; 8 nucleotides line up with TRBD1. With 10 bases clipped from V and 3 bases from J, the junction kept 20 bases outside the gene matches. This CDR3 is built from 17 residues. The germline CDR1 and CDR2 sequences are ENHRY and SYGVKD. This CDR3 is CATQPLWNDRGLYEQYF. The CDR3 DNA reads as TGTGCCACCCAGCCGCTGTGGAATGACAGGGGTCTCTACGAGCAGTACTTC.

DNA for the CDR3: TGCGCCAGCAGCTCAAGCGGGGGGGTGAATGAGCAGTTCTTC. This sequence encodes CASSSSGGVNEQFF. This chain uses TRBV5-1 with TRBJ2-1; 10 nucleotides line up with TRBD2. Germline lookup yields CDR1 SGHRS and CDR2 YFSETQ. J lost 7 bases, V lost 3 bases, and 4 bases had no gene match. The CDR3 covers 14 residues.

V usage is TRBV5-1 and J usage is TRBJ1-1; tentatively, D is TRBD1 (6 bases). The CDR3 length is 13 residues. V dropped 8 bases and J dropped 4 bases, with 15 bases sitting between them. CDR1 SGHRS and CDR2 YFSETQ come from the germline V gene. The CDR3 nucleotides read TGCGCCAGTCGCCAGGGAGGGGGCACTGAAGCTTTCTTT. Amino acid sequence: CASRQGGGTEAFF.

The J gene is TRBJ2-7, the V gene TRBV7-9; TRBD2 agrees at 7 bases. The CDR3 runs to 14 residues. The ends lost 6 bases at V and 1 base at J; junction bases unmatched: 6. CDR1 SEHNR and CDR2 FQNEAQ come from the germline V gene (reference sequence). The CDR3 DNA reads as TGTGCCAGCAGTGGGGGGGGACCTTCCTACGAGCAGTACTTC. Amino acids: CASSGGGPSYEQYF. The variable domain in full, with the rest retrieved from reference TRBV7-9 and TRBJ2-7, is DTGVSQNPRHKITKRGQNVTFRCDPISEHNRLYWYRQTLGQGPEFLTYFQNEAQLEKSRLLSDRFSAERPKGSFSTLEIQRTEQGDSAMYLCASSGGGPSYEQYFGPGTRLTVT.

The count of this clonotype is one. This sequence joins TRBV28 and TRBJ1-1; D not certain. The CDR3 sequence is 11 residues long. Trimming removed 10 bases at V and 1 base at J, with 7 bases between. Germline V gene sequence: CDR1 MDHEN, CDR2 SYDVKM. CDR3 DNA sequence: TGTGCCACAACCGAGAACACTGAAGCTTTCTTT. As protein: CATTENTEAFF.

V and J are TRBV20-1 and TRBJ2-7; 8 bases fit TRBD1. CDR1 and CDR2 from the germline V gene are DFQATT and SNEGSKA (reference sequence). The CDR3 runs 13 residues. Unmatched junction bases numbered 3, after V lost 5 bases and J lost 0 bases. The CDR3: CSAGQGYSYEQYF. CDR3 nucleotide sequence: TGCAGTGCTGGACAGGGTTACTCCTACGAGCAGTACTTC.

The chain couples TRBV7-9 to TRBJ2-1; D uncertain. The ends were cut back, 5 bases at V and 8 bases at J, with 22 bases in the middle. This CDR3 contains 16 residues. Germline CDR1 and CDR2: SEHNR and FQNEAQ (reference sequence). The CDR3 sequence is CASSPLTVILYHEQFF. In DNA, the CDR3 is TGTGCCAGCAGCCCACTGACTGTAATTCTTTATCATGAGCAGTTCTTC.

The chain is built from TRBV28 and TRBJ1-2; 10 bases are a match to TRBD1. This CDR3 has 15 residues. CDR1 is MDHEN and CDR2 is SYDVKM in the germline V gene. The V segment lost 6 bases and the J segment 7 bases; nucleotides outside the gene matches: 11. The CDR3 loop is CASSNPGQGLAGYTF. The CDR3 nucleotides read TGTGCCAGCAGCAATCCGGGACAGGGGCTCGCTGGCTACACCTTC.

This clonotype was counted only a few times. The V gene is TRBV6-1, the J gene TRBJ2-5; TRBD1 might be the D (6 bases). Germline V gene sequence: CDR1 MNHNS, CDR2 SASEGT. The CDR3 has 14 amino acids. V was shortened by 6 bases and J by 9 bases, with 20 bases between the two germline ends. CDR3 nucleotides: TGTGCCAGCAGCCCTGACCGAGACAGGCCCGCCCAGTACTTC. This sequence encodes CASSPDRDRPAQYF.

The gene calls are TRBV12-3 or TRBV12-4 and TRBJ2-2; no reliable D call. Trimming took 4 bases from V and 6 from J, leaving 9 bases between them. This CDR3 has 13 amino acids. The CDR3 loop is CASSSGLSGELFF. The DNA for the CDR3 is TGTGCCAGCAGTTCCGGGCTCTCCGGGGAGCTGTTTTTT.

The V gene is TRBV6-5, the J gene TRBJ2-1, with a possible D match to TRBD1 (6 bases). V lost 3 bases and J lost 3, with 9 bases in between. CDR3 length equals 14 residues. The germline CDR1 and CDR2 sequences are MNHEY and SVGAGI. The CDR3 DNA follows: TGTGCCAGCAGTTATCCGACAGGCTACAATGAGCAGTTCTTC. Translating it yields CASSYPTGYNEQFF.